Listed below are T cell receptor beta chains from one sample, sequenced in a study of CD8 T cells in ankylosing spondylitis. MiXCR, applied by TCRdb to the 5' RACE reads, yields one record per CDR3 protein. Counted here are under 550,000 distinct CDR3 sequences, around 26% occurring once; the ten biggest clones make up about 0.92%. The sample was blood, either unsorted or a sorted T cell fraction (not recorded which). These receptors were obtained from a male donor with ankylosing spondylitis. CDR3s include the opening cysteine and the closing phenylalanine or tryptophan. Fields, in order: clone size, D gene, J gene, V gene, CDR3 protein, CDR3 DNA. D genes are given only for firm matches. The listing skips clone size in some rows; elsewhere it reads once, few, many or a size class.

>NA|TRBD1|TRBJ1-1|TRBV5-5
CASSYLDRANTEAFF
TGTGCCAGCAGCTACTTGGACAGGGCGAACACTGAAGCTTTCTTT
>few|NA|TRBJ1-6|TRBV4-1
CASSPFRGGEGSPLHF
TGCGCCAGCAGCCCATTTAGGGGAGGAGAAGGTTCACCCCTCCACTTT
>NA|TRBD2|TRBJ2-7|TRBV7-9
CASSLRGGSGNYEQYF
TGTGCCAGCAGCTTAAGGGGCGGGAGCGGAAACTACGAGCAGTACTTC
>few|TRBD1|TRBJ1-1|TRBV5-1
CASSLQGEWTEAFF
TGCGCCAGCAGCTTACAGGGGGAATGGACTGAAGCTTTCTTT
>NA|TRBD2|TRBJ2-1|TRBV27
CASSWTSGDYNEQFF
TGTGCCAGCAGTTGGACTAGCGGGGACTACAATGAGCAGTTCTTC
>many|NA|TRBJ2-5|TRBV24-1
CATSDLEGYGETQYF
TGTGCCACCAGTGATTTGGAGGGGTACGGAGAGACCCAGTACTTC
>few|NA|TRBJ1-5|TRBV20-1
CSAREDRLRYSNQPQHF
TGCAGTGCTAGAGAAGACAGATTGCGCTATAGCAATCAGCCCCAGCATTTT
>NA|NA|TRBJ1-2|TRBV27
CASSLQGPNNGYTF
TGTGCCAGCAGTTTACAAGGCCCCAACAATGGCTACACCTTC
>few|NA|TRBJ1-2|TRBV12-3/TRBV12-4
CASSLGQNTGGYTF
TGTGCCAGCAGTTTGGGACAAAACACCGGGGGCTACACCTTC
>NA|NA|TRBJ1-6|TRBV6-1
CASSRTAYNSPLHF
TGTGCCAGCAGCCGGACGGCGTATAATTCACCCCTCCACTTT
>few|TRBD2|TRBJ2-1|TRBV3-1
CASSQGASGIYEQFF
TGTGCCAGCAGCCAAGGTGCTAGCGGGATTTATGAGCAGTTCTTC
>once|NA|TRBJ2-5|TRBV15
CATSSPRDQQETQYF
TGTGCCACCAGCAGCCCCCGGGACCAACAAGAGACCCAGTACTTC
>NA|TRBD1|TRBJ1-1|TRBV7-6
CASSLVSQGTEAFF
TGTGCCAGCAGCTTAGTTTCACAGGGGACTGAAGCTTTCTTT
>few|TRBD1|TRBJ2-7|TRBV20-1
CSALGQGEDEQYF
TGCAGTGCGCTGGGACAGGGTGAGGACGAGCAGTACTTC
>few|NA|TRBJ2-1|TRBV2
CATGRGSAYNEQFF
TGTGCCACAGGTAGAGGTTCGGCATACAATGAGCAGTTCTTC
>NA|TRBD1|TRBJ1-5|TRBV15
CATSRDVLGRGKHF
TGTGCCACCAGCAGAGACGTGCTAGGCAGGGGGAAGCATTTT
>few|NA|TRBJ2-1|TRBV11-2
CASSKESREQFF
TGTGCCAGCAGCAAAGAGTCGCGTGAGCAGTTCTTC
>few|NA|TRBJ2-3|TRBV12-3/TRBV12-4
CASRDRGTDTQYF
TGTGCCAGCAGGGACCGGGGCACAGATACGCAGTATTTT
>NA|NA|TRBJ2-3|TRBV21-1
CASSKDPECGSVADTQYF
TGTGCCAGCAGCAAAGACCCTGAGTGTGGGAGCGTCGCAGATACGCAGTATTTT
>NA|NA|TRBJ2-7|TRBV20-1
CSARDGTRNEQYF
TGCAGTGCTAGAGATGGAACCCGCAACGAGCAGTACTTC
>few|NA|TRBJ2-1|TRBV7-2
CASSPRRGDEQFF
TGTGCCAGCAGCCCAAGGAGGGGCGATGAGCAGTTCTTC
>many|NA|TRBJ2-1|TRBV9
CASSGYNEQFF
TGCGCCAGCAGTGGCTACAATGAGCAGTTCTTC
>NA|TRBD2|TRBJ2-1|TRBV30
CAWKTGTTRDEQFF
TGTGCCTGGAAGACCGGGACTACAAGGGATGAGCAGTTCTTC
>NA|TRBD1|TRBJ1-1|TRBV2
CASHSHRGNTEAFF
TGTGCCAGCCATTCCCACAGGGGAAACACTGAAGCTTTCTTT
>NA|NA|TRBJ2-6|TRBV7-7
CASSLSYRTIAGANVLTF
TGTGCCAGCAGCTTATCTTACAGGACAATTGCTGGGGCCAACGTCCTGACTTTC
>NA|NA|TRBJ2-7|TRBV3-1
CASSQGYFYEQYF
TGTGCCAGCAGCCAAGGCTACTTCTACGAGCAGTACTTC
>NA|TRBD1|TRBJ2-1|TRBV7-6
CASSLDGWTGGDEQFF
TGTGCCAGCAGCTTAGACGGGTGGACAGGGGGCGATGAGCAGTTCTTC
>NA|NA|TRBJ2-5|TRBV7-9
CASEGVTETQYF
TGTGCCAGCGAGGGGGTTACGGAGACCCAGTACTTC
>few|TRBD2|TRBJ2-2|TRBV3-1
CASSLAGGYLAGELFF
TGTGCCAGCAGCCTAGCGGGAGGCTACCTCGCCGGGGAGCTGTTTTTT
>few|NA|TRBJ2-1|TRBV24-1
CATSDSGGRAYNEQFF
TGTGCCACCAGTGATTCGGGCGGGCGAGCCTACAATGAGCAGTTCTTC
>NA|NA|TRBJ2-3|TRBV20-1
CSAPAGRASTDTQYF
TGCAGTGCTCCGGCCGGCAGGGCGAGCACAGATACGCAGTATTTT
>many|NA|TRBJ2-1|TRBV7-6
CASSLGLTSPVSYNEQFF
TGTGCCAGCAGCTTAGGGCTAACTAGCCCTGTCTCCTACAATGAGCAGTTCTTC
>NA|TRBD2|TRBJ2-5|TRBV12-3/TRBV12-4
CASSRGLAVGLQETQYF
TGTGCCAGCAGTCGAGGACTAGCGGTGGGGTTGCAAGAGACCCAGTACTTC
>few|TRBD1|TRBJ2-1|TRBV12-5
CASGPPGQESNEQFF
TGTGCTAGTGGTCCACCGGGACAGGAAAGCAATGAGCAGTTCTTC
>few|NA|TRBJ1-1|TRBV5-1
CASNPTGLNTEAFF
TGCGCCAGCAACCCGACAGGTCTGAACACTGAAGCTTTCTTT
>few|NA|TRBJ1-2|TRBV7-2
CASSLFGQLPNYGYTF
TGTGCCAGCAGCCTTTTTGGACAGCTACCAAACTATGGCTACACCTTC
>NA|TRBD1|TRBJ1-1|TRBV9
CASSVAAQGVTEAFF
TGTGCCAGCAGCGTAGCCGCCCAGGGGGTCACTGAAGCTTTCTTT